The T cell receptor beta chain under discussion was sequenced for a study of T cells after yellow fever vaccination. Study results and limitations: Clonotypes appearing in both CD4 and CD8 compartments existed, and their share was small.

The sample holds a few counts of this clonotype. Its specificity is not known. The V end was cut by 4 bases, the J end by 7 bases, with 21 bases between. Per germline, CDR1 SGHTS and CDR2 YDEGEE. CDR3 length: 16 residues. TCRdb processed the 5' RACE reads anew with MiXCR; each CDR3 protein has one entry. The sample lists about 320,000 distinct CDR3 sequences; around 6.8% were seen once. The sequence was obtained from a man aged 18 to 30 who received the YFV17D yellow fever vaccine. The rearrangement links TRBV5-8 to TRBJ2-1, with a tentative D call TRBD2 (6 bases). Material: PBMCs, obtained more than 40 days after the first yellow fever vaccination. The CDR3 coding sequence is TGTGCCAGCAGCAAGGGACTGCAAGTAAACATTAATGAGCAGTTCTTC. Translation gives CASSKGLQVNINEQFF.